Following are 23 T cell receptor beta chains from one sample sequenced in a study of blood T cell repertoires in COVID-19. This table comes from immunoSEQ multiplex PCR, and its TCRdb copy is limited to in-frame clones, with some not included. The repertoire holds about 83,000 clones, with around 90% as singletons. Sequenced: peripheral blood. The receptor source for this set is a human donor in a cohort sampled during active COVID-19.

This chain uses TRBV7-2 with TRBJ2-1; weak D call: TRBD2 (5 bases). CDR3 length: 14 amino acids. Germline CDR1 and CDR2: SGHTA and FQGNSA. Between the trimmed V and J ends, which lost 3 bases and 4 bases, there was a span of 10 bases. This chain's CDR3 is CASSFTGVYNEQFF. The CDR3 DNA is TGTGCCAGCAGCTTCACCGGGGTTTACAATGAGCAGTTCTTC.

The V and J genes are TRBV27 and TRBJ1-2; 9 bases fit TRBD1. Trimming took 3 bases from V and 4 from J; bases not matched to a gene: 6. This CDR3 region has 15 residues. CDR1 MNHEY and CDR2 SMNVEV come from the germline V gene (reference sequence). CDR3 amino acids: CASSFRTGEGYGYTF. In DNA, the CDR3 is TGTGCCAGCAGTTTCCGGACAGGGGAGGGCTATGGCTACACCTTC.

The rearrangement joins TRBV19 to TRBJ1-6; D gene ambiguous. The V end lost 8 bases, the J end lost 10 bases, and 15 bases lay between the germline ends. CDR1 and CDR2 (germline): LNHDA, SQIVND (reference sequence). The CDR3 is 13 residues long. In DNA form, the CDR3 reads TGTGCCAGTGGAAGACAAGCAAGCTCACCCCTCCACTTT. It specifies CASGRQASSPLHF. Looking up the rest from reference TRBV19 and TRBJ1-6 gives the full variable domain: DGGITQSPKYLFRKEGQNVTLSCEQNLNHDAMYWYRQDPGQGLRLIYYSQIVNDFQKGDIAEGYSVSREKKESFPLTVTSAQKNPTAFYLCASGRQASSPLHFGNGTRLTVT.

The CDR3 DNA sequence: TGCGCCAGCAGCTTTAGCGGGGGGGCCGACGATGAGCAGTTCTTC. Translation: CASSFSGGADDEQFF. The chain uses TRBV5-1 and TRBJ2-1, with 11 bases matching TRBD2. The germline CDR1 and CDR2 sequences are SGHRS and YFSETQ. V gave up 2 bases and J gave up 8 bases; unmatched junction bases: 6. The CDR3 extends over 15 amino acids. The full variable domain, in which reference TRBV5-1 and TRBJ2-1 provide the parts outside the CDR3, is KAGVTQTPRYLIKTRGQQVTLSCSPISGHRSVSWYQQTPGQGLQFLFEYFSETQRNKGNFPGRFSGRQFSNSRSEMNVSTLELGDSALYLCASSFSGGADDEQFFGPGTRLTVL.

In nucleotides, the CDR3 is TGTGCCAGCAGCTCGGGACAGGGGGCTTCATGGGAGACCCAGTACTTC. Translating gives CASSSGQGASWETQYF. The chain links TRBV7-8 to TRBJ2-5, with 12 nucleotides matching TRBD1. V lost 4 bases, J lost 5 bases, and 8 bases stayed unmatched. Germline V gene data show CDR1 as SGHVS and CDR2 as FQNEAQ. The CDR3 covers 16 residues.

The rearrangement uses TRBV3-1 (or the pseudogene TRBV3-2) and TRBJ1-1; tentatively, D is TRBD1 (6 bases). This CDR3 is built from 14 residues. Germline-derived CDR1 and CDR2 are LGHDT and YNNKEL (reference sequence). Trimming took off 4 bases at V and 2 bases at J, with 11 bases between the two ends. CDR3 sequence: CASSLGQPNTEAFF. CDR3 in DNA: TGTGCCAGCAGCCTAGGACAGCCTAACACTGAAGCTTTCTTT.

The chain carries TRBV30 and TRBJ2-3; 11 bases align to TRBD2. This CDR3 has 15 residues. After removal of 5 bases from V and 8 bases from J, the junction contained 12 bases not matched to a gene. Germline CDR1 is GTSNPN and CDR2 is SVGIG (reference sequence). The CDR3 sequence is CAWASSGGFVATQYF. CDR3 nucleotide sequence: TGTGCCTGGGCCTCTAGCGGGGGGTTTGTCGCTACGCAGTATTTT.

The chain has TRBV7-2 and TRBJ2-3; D is perhaps TRBD1 (6 bases). CDR3 length equals 13 residues. V lost 3 bases, J lost 4 bases, and 8 bases lay in between. Germline V gene sequence: CDR1 SGHTA, CDR2 FQGNSA. The CDR3 loop is CASSFNRADTQYF. CDR3 DNA sequence: TGTGCCAGCAGCTTTAACAGGGCAGATACGCAGTATTTT.

V and J are TRBV3-1 (or the pseudogene TRBV3-2) and TRBJ2-2; the D is unclear. This CDR3 has 14 residues. The germline V gene encodes CDR1 LGHDT and CDR2 YNNKEL (reference sequence). Trimming took off 1 base at V and 4 bases at J, with 7 bases between the two ends. CDR3 region: CASSQGASTGELFF. The CDR3, as DNA: TGTGCCAGCAGCCAAGGTGCTAGCACCGGGGAGCTGTTTTTT.

The chain is built from TRBV7-6 and TRBJ2-1, with D hard to call. The germline V and J ends were trimmed by 5 bases and 0 bases, with 14 bases remaining between them. The germline V gene encodes CDR1 SGHVS and CDR2 FNYEAQ. This CDR3 contains 16 residues. CDR3 sequence reads: CASSNLVAVSYNEQFF. The CDR3 DNA is TGTGCCAGCAGCAACCTAGTGGCAGTCTCCTACAATGAGCAGTTCTTC. Variable domain in full (rest from reference TRBV7-6 and TRBJ2-1): GAGVSQSPRYKVTKRGQDVALRCDPISGHVSLYWYRQALGQGPEFLTYFNYEAQQDKSGLPNDRFSAERPEGSISTLTIQRTEQRDSAMYRCASSNLVAVSYNEQFFGPGTRLTVL.

The chain combines TRBV9 with TRBJ1-1, with TRBD1 as a possible D gene (6 bases). The germline V gene encodes CDR1 SGDLS and CDR2 YYNGEE. The CDR3 has 13 residues. Trimming left V 2 bases short and J 7 bases short, with 12 bases between. CDR3: CASSVGQLGEAFF. Written as DNA, the CDR3 is TGTGCCAGCAGCGTTGGACAGCTAGGTGAAGCTTTCTTT.

J is TRBJ1-5 and V is TRBV3-1 (or the pseudogene TRBV3-2), with 8 bases identical to TRBD1. V lost 0 bases and J lost 7; bases outside the gene matches: 5. CDR1 LGHDT and CDR2 YNNKEL come from the germline V gene (reference sequence). The CDR3 is 15 amino acids. CDR3 sequence reads: CASSQEGQGWQPQHF. For the CDR3, the DNA is TGTGCCAGCAGCCAAGAAGGACAGGGCTGGCAGCCCCAGCATTTT.

The chain carries TRBV7-2 and TRBJ1-1; unclear D gene. The germline CDR1 and CDR2 sequences are SGHTA and FQGNSA. This CDR3 comprises 15 residues. V lost 5 bases and J lost 4, with 17 bases in between. CDR3 region: CASSHTVTGITEAFF. In DNA, the CDR3 is TGTGCCAGCAGCCACACGGTTACGGGGATCACTGAAGCTTTCTTT.

V gene TRBV11-1 combines with J gene TRBJ2-1; TRBD2 matches 10 bases. The CDR3 covers 15 residues. Trimming took 2 bases from V and 4 from J; bases not matched to a gene: 2. Germline assignment: CDR1 SGHAT and CDR2 FQDESV (reference sequence). The CDR3 sequence is CASSLSSGGYNEQFF. The CDR3 coding sequence is TGTGCCAGCAGCTTATCTAGCGGGGGATACAATGAGCAGTTCTTC.

The rearrangement joins TRBV5-5 to TRBJ1-5; the match to TRBD1 covers 9 bases. There are 15 residues in the CDR3. J lost 0 bases, V lost 3 bases, and 1 base had no gene match. Germline loops: CDR1 SGHKS, CDR2 YYEKEE (reference sequence). The CDR3 protein is CASSWTGDSNQPQHF. The CDR3 region has the DNA TGTGCCAGCAGCTGGACAGGGGATAGCAATCAGCCCCAGCATTTT.

This chain joins TRBV6-1 and TRBJ1-5, with TRBD1 matching over 7 bases. This CDR3 is built from 14 residues. The V segment lost 3 bases and the J segment 9 bases; nucleotides outside the gene matches: 8. Germline V gene lookup returns CDR1 MNHNS and CDR2 SASEGT. CDR3 protein: CASSETRQGGPQHF. CDR3 nucleotide sequence: TGTGCCAGCAGTGAGACCCGACAGGGCGGGCCCCAGCATTTT.

The chain combines TRBV19 with TRBJ2-3; 7 bases match TRBD1. J gave up 2 bases and V 7 bases, and 6 bases lay outside the gene matches. This CDR3 region has 14 residues. From germline, CDR1 is LNHDA and CDR2 SQIVND (reference sequence). The CDR3 here is CASTRQGSTDTQYF. The CDR3 DNA reads TGTGCCAGTACCAGACAGGGCTCCACAGATACGCAGTATTTT.

This clone was seen more than once but under ten times. The J gene is TRBJ1-1, the V gene TRBV2; TRBD1 aligns across 8 bases. Per germline, CDR1 SNHLY and CDR2 FYNNEI. The length of the CDR3 is 13 residues. Trimming took 6 bases from V and 1 from J; bases not matched to a gene: 1. The DNA of the CDR3 is TGTGCCAGCAGCGGACAGGGGAACACTGAAGCTTTCTTT. Translation: CASSGQGNTEAFF.

The chain carries TRBV7-2 and TRBJ1-2, with D unresolved. Germline V gene lookup returns CDR1 SGHTA and CDR2 FQGNSA. Trimming pared 2 bases from V and 0 bases from J, leaving 4 bases between. CDR3 length: 13 amino acids. Here the CDR3 DNA reads TGTGCCAGCAGCTTATCAGCTAACTATGGCTACACCTTC. The encoded protein is CASSLSANYGYTF.

This clone was found once. This chain joins TRBV5-4 and TRBJ2-1, with D maybe TRBD2 (6 bases). CDR3 size: 15 residues. Germline-derived CDR1 and CDR2 are SGHNT and YYREEE (reference sequence). Between the trimmed V and J ends, which lost 4 bases and 2 bases, there was a span of 13 bases. The CDR3 DNA reads as TGTGCCAGCAGCCCGTCGGGGGAACCCTACAATGAGCAGTTCTTC. It codes for CASSPSGEPYNEQFF.

This chain joins TRBV18 and TRBJ2-7; 9 nucleotides agree with TRBD2. After removal of 3 bases from V and 0 bases from J, the junction contained 3 bases not matched to a gene. Germline V gene data show CDR1 as KGHSH and CDR2 as LQKENI. The CDR3 is 15 residues long. This chain's CDR3 is CASSPATSGSYEQYF. The CDR3 DNA is TGTGCCAGCTCACCCGCGACTAGCGGCTCCTACGAGCAGTACTTC. Looking up the rest from reference TRBV18 and TRBJ2-7 gives the full variable domain: NAGVMQNPRHLVRRRGQEARLRCSPMKGHSHVYWYRQLPEEGLKFMVYLQKENIIDESGMPKERFSAEFPKEGPSILRIQQVVRGDSAAYFCASSPATSGSYEQYFGPGTRLTVT.

V and J are TRBV15 and TRBJ2-6; D possibly matches TRBD1 or TRBD2 (5 bases each). Germline values: CDR1 LNHNV, CDR2 YYDKDF (reference sequence). The CDR3 covers 16 residues. V lost 7 bases, J lost 2 bases, and 15 bases lay in between. CDR3 residues: CATTRVGGAGANVLTF. The CDR3 bases are TGTGCCACCACCAGGGTAGGAGGCGCTGGGGCCAACGTCCTGACTTTC.

The chain joins TRBV7-2 to TRBJ2-2, with TRBD1 matching 8 bases. Germline values: CDR1 SGHTA, CDR2 FQGNSA. The CDR3 spans 15 residues. The junction had 8 bases not matched to a gene; V was cut back by 4 bases and J by 7 bases. The CDR3: CASSSRTGKSGELFF. As DNA, the CDR3 is TGTGCCAGCAGCTCACGGACAGGGAAGAGCGGGGAGCTGTTTTTT.